Given below is one T cell receptor (beta chain) in context. The data were obtained in a study of blood T cell repertoires in COVID-19. About the study: The samples span acute and convalescent COVID-19 from the United States, Italy and Spain. T cells, B-cell-depleted T cells, or PBMCs supplied cDNA or gDNA.

Data came from immunoSEQ multiplex PCR; TCRdb stores just in-frame clones and leaves some out. The data hold more than 150,000 clones, with 80% observed a single time. The length of the CDR3 is 17 residues. Germline CDR1 LGHNA, CDR2 YNFKEQ. V lost 3 bases and J 2 bases, leaving 16 bases between the germline ends. V is TRBV4-2 and J is TRBJ2-2, with D perhaps TRBD1 (5 bases). The sequenced sample was peripheral blood. This clonotype was sampled from a man aged 55 to 70 with acute or convalescent COVID-19. The CDR3 here is CASSQGRSLTNTGELFF. CDR3 nucleotide sequence: TGTGCCAGCAGCCAGGGGCGGAGTCTCACCAACACCGGGGAGCTGTTTTTT.